These 20 T cell receptor beta chains came from one sample sequenced in a study of T cell repertoires in cytomegalovirus infection. TCRdb re-called the reads through MiXCR, storing one row per CDR3 protein. The profile shows fewer than 250,000 distinct CDR3 sequences, around 12% of them singletons. The sample was PBMCs. These receptors all stem from a human donor in good health (CMV status not recorded). Some clones in this sample may be carry-over from other donors' samples.

In this sample, this clonotype turned up many times. This chain uses TRBV7-3 with TRBJ2-1; 10 bases map to TRBD2. The CDR3 sequence is 16 residues long. The trim removed 2 bases at V and 7 bases at J, leaving 8 bases unmatched. CDR1 is SGHTA, CDR2 FQGTGA, per germline. The CDR3 region is CASSLVSGRLGNEQFF. As DNA, the CDR3 is TGTGCCAGCAGCTTAGTTAGCGGGAGGCTCGGGAATGAGCAGTTCTTC.

There are many counts of this clonotype. The CDR3 DNA reads TGTGCCAGCAGTTCCGGGACAGGGGGCGAGACCCAGTACTTC. Translating gives CASSSGTGGETQYF. The V call is TRBV7-2, the J call TRBJ2-5, with TRBD1 matching over 12 bases. The CDR3 has 14 residues. Per the germline V gene, CDR1 is SGHTA and CDR2 is FQGNSA. The ends lost 6 bases at V and 5 bases at J; junction bases unmatched: 4.

The chain employs TRBV20-1 and TRBJ2-3; 9 bases fit TRBD2. With 2 bases clipped from V and 0 bases from J, the junction kept 9 bases outside the gene matches. This CDR3 has 17 residues. Germline V gene lookup returns CDR1 DFQATT and CDR2 SNEGSKA (reference sequence). CDR3 coding DNA: TGCAGTGCTAGAAAAGCGGGGGGCCTCATAAGCACAGATACGCAGTATTTT. As protein: CSARKAGGLISTDTQYF.

The V call is TRBV5-1, the J call TRBJ2-7; D perhaps matches TRBD1 (5 bases). Trimming removed 2 bases from V and 2 bases from J, with 11 bases in between. The CDR3 consists of 14 residues. The germline CDR1 and CDR2 sequences are SGHRS and YFSETQ. The CDR3 protein is CASSFWQGPYEQYF. The CDR3 region has the DNA TGCGCCAGCAGCTTTTGGCAGGGTCCCTACGAGCAGTACTTC.

In this sample, this clonotype turned up a few times. The chain employs TRBV20-1 and TRBJ2-1, with 8 bases matching TRBD1. Per the germline V gene, CDR1 is DFQATT and CDR2 is SNEGSKA (reference sequence). Trimming cost V 3 bases and J 10 bases; bases outside gene matches: 8. This CDR3 has 13 residues. For the CDR3, the DNA is TGCAGTGCTAGCCACGGACAGGGCAGAGAGCAGTTCTTC. This sequence encodes CSASHGQGREQFF.

The V call is TRBV11-1, the J call TRBJ2-1; 9 bases match TRBD2. Trimming at V came to 5 bases and at J to 0 bases, leaving 5 bases not matched to a gene. The CDR3 sequence is 16 residues long. The germline gives CDR1 SGHAT, CDR2 FQDESV (reference sequence). This CDR3 is CASSAGGGSSYNEQFF. In DNA form, the CDR3 reads TGTGCCAGCAGCGCGGGGGGGGGCAGCTCCTACAATGAGCAGTTCTTC.

The table lists this clonotype with a few counts. The V and J genes are TRBV5-4 and TRBJ2-3; D gene ambiguous. V lost 7 bases and J 0 bases, leaving 12 bases between the germline ends. This CDR3 has 14 residues. Germline CDR1 reads SGHNT; CDR2 reads YYREEE (reference sequence). The CDR3 loop is CASALSPSTDTQYF. CDR3 DNA: TGTGCCAGCGCACTAAGCCCAAGCACAGATACGCAGTATTTT. The entire variable domain, with the rest obtained from reference TRBV5-4 and TRBJ2-3, is as follows: ETGVTQSPTHLIKTRGQQVTLRCSSQSGHNTVSWYQQALGQGPQFIFQYYREEENGRGNFPPRFSGLQFPNYSSELNVNALELDDSALYLCASALSPSTDTQYFGPGTRLTVL.

This clonotype occurred a few times. The chain is built from TRBV6-6 and TRBJ2-7; D may be TRBD2 (7 bases). The germline V gene encodes CDR1 MNHNY and CDR2 SVGAGI (reference sequence). The CDR3 is made up of 15 amino acids. V was clipped by 2 bases and J by 2 bases, with 13 bases between them. CDR3 loop: CASSYLGGAPYEQYF. In DNA, the CDR3 is TGTGCCAGCAGTTACCTGGGGGGGGCACCCTACGAGCAGTACTTC.

The chain is built from TRBV7-9 and TRBJ1-4, with D unresolved. The CDR3 covers 15 residues. V was pared by 5 bases and J by 0 bases, with 10 bases between. Germline CDR1 reads SEHNR; CDR2 reads FQNEAQ (reference sequence). The CDR3 sequence: CASSLGDATNEKLFF. CDR3 DNA sequence: TGTGCCAGCAGCCTAGGAGATGCAACTAATGAAAAACTGTTTTTT.

There are a few counts of this clonotype. The chain couples TRBV28 to TRBJ1-1; D not certain. The V end lost 4 bases, the J end lost 4 bases, and 10 bases lay between the germline ends. The germline V gene has CDR1 MDHEN and CDR2 SYDVKM. The CDR3 consists of 13 residues. CDR3 residues: CASSWGPGTEAFF. CDR3 in DNA: TGTGCCAGCAGTTGGGGTCCCGGCACTGAAGCTTTCTTT.

This clonotype was seen a few times. This chain uses TRBV7-9 with TRBJ2-5; 7 nucleotides align to TRBD1. The ends lost 5 bases at V and 1 base at J; junction bases unmatched: 7. There are 15 residues in the CDR3. From germline, CDR1 is SEHNR and CDR2 FQNEAQ (reference sequence). This chain's CDR3 is CASSALYRGQETQYF. The CDR3 DNA sequence: TGTGCCAGCAGCGCCTTGTACAGGGGCCAAGAGACCCAGTACTTC.

This clonotype was seen at least ten times. The CDR3 sequence is CASSQDTSGGTRTQYF. The CDR3 DNA sequence: TGCGCCAGCAGCCAAGATACTAGCGGGGGGACTCGGACCCAGTACTTC. V is TRBV4-3 and J is TRBJ2-5; 12 bases map to TRBD2. Germline V gives CDR1 LGHNA, CDR2 YSLEER. CDR3 length: 16 amino acids. V shed 0 bases, J shed 7 bases, and the junction held 6 bases outside the gene matches.

This clonotype was picked up a small number of times. The CDR3 is CASSYGDRVKETQYF. The CDR3 bases are TGTGCCAGCAGTTACGGGGACAGGGTTAAAGAGACCCAGTACTTC. V and J are TRBV6-6 and TRBJ2-5; TRBD1 aligns across 9 bases. Germline V gives CDR1 MNHNY, CDR2 SVGAGI (reference sequence). The CDR3 sequence is 15 residues long. After removal of 2 bases from V and 3 bases from J, the junction contained 4 bases not matched to a gene.

The chain employs TRBV5-1 and TRBJ2-2, with TRBD1 identical over 8 bases. The V segment lost 0 bases and the J segment 0 bases; nucleotides outside the gene matches: 4. This CDR3 is built from 17 residues. CDR1 and CDR2 (germline): SGHRS, YFSETQ. The DNA of the CDR3 is TGCGCCAGCAGCTTGGGAACGACAGGGGCGAACACCGGGGAGCTGTTTTTT. Its translation is CASSLGTTGANTGELFF.

This clonotype was detected a few times. CDR3 bases: TGTGCCAGCAGTGAAGGGCGGGGCAGGGGCCTTAACTACGAGCAGTACTTC. Its translation: CASSEGRGRGLNYEQYF. V is TRBV2 and J is TRBJ2-7; D could derive from TRBD1 or TRBD2 (6 bases each). V was trimmed by 1 base and J by 3 bases, leaving 19 bases between them. The CDR3 length is 17 residues. CDR1 is SNHLY, CDR2 FYNNEI, per germline. Based on the CDR3 plus reference TRBV2 and TRBJ2-7, the full variable domain is EPEVTQTPSHQVTQMGQEVILRCVPISNHLYFYWYRQILGQKVEFLVSFYNNEISEKSEIFDDQFSVERPDGSNFTLKIRSTKLEDSAMYFCASSEGRGRGLNYEQYFGPGTRLTVT.

This clonotype was found many times. The rearrangement joins TRBV7-2 to TRBJ1-1, with 9 bases matching TRBD1. V lost 5 bases and J lost 1; bases outside the gene matches: 8. Germline V gene data show CDR1 as SGHTA and CDR2 as FQGNSA. There are 16 residues in the CDR3. The CDR3 reads CASSPGQGMGNTEAFF. In nucleotides, the CDR3 is TGTGCCAGCAGCCCAGGACAGGGGATGGGGAACACTGAAGCTTTCTTT. Variable domain in full (rest from reference TRBV7-2 and TRBJ1-1): GAGVSQSPSNKVTEKGKDVELRCDPISGHTALYWYRQSLGQGLEFLIYFQGNSAPDKSGLPSDRFSAERTGGSVSTLTIQRTQQEDSAVYLCASSPGQGMGNTEAFFGQGTRLTVV.

This clonotype was seen at least ten times. V gene TRBV7-7 combines with J gene TRBJ2-2, with TRBD1 matching 8 bases. This CDR3 has 16 amino acids. From germline, CDR1 is SSHAT and CDR2 FNYEAQ (reference sequence). The V and J ends lost 5 bases and 3 bases, in that order; junction bases with no gene match: 8. CDR3 sequence: CASSISTGADTGELFF. The DNA for the CDR3 is TGTGCCAGCAGCATATCGACAGGGGCCGACACCGGGGAGCTGTTTTTT.

This clonotype was counted many times. This chain links TRBV28 with TRBJ1-1; 7 nucleotides match TRBD1. CDR3 size: 14 residues. CDR1 and CDR2 from the germline V gene are MDHEN and SYDVKM. Germline trimming cut 6 bases from V and 0 bases from J; bases unmatched to any gene: 4. The CDR3 nucleotides read TGTGCCAGCAGCCCAACAGGGGTGAACACTGAAGCTTTCTTT. Translated, it gives CASSPTGVNTEAFF.

This clonotype came up many times. The chain joins TRBV7-9 to TRBJ2-2; no firm D call. CDR3 length: 15 residues. Germline V CDR1 and CDR2: SEHNR, FQNEAQ (reference sequence). V was clipped by 8 bases and J by 0 bases, with 13 bases between them. The chain's CDR3 is CASFSWTANTGELFF. The CDR3 bases are TGTGCCAGCTTCTCTTGGACCGCGAACACCGGGGAGCTGTTTTTT.

At least ten counts were recorded for this clonotype. The chain uses TRBV29-1 and TRBJ2-7, with D tentatively TRBD1 or TRBD2 (5 bases each). The V and J ends lost 4 bases and 6 bases respectively, with 16 bases between them. The CDR3 runs 13 residues. Germline V lookup: CDR1 SQVTM, CDR2 ANQGSEA. CDR3 protein: CSVVPSGLREQYF. The CDR3 DNA sequence: TGCAGCGTTGTTCCGTCGGGGCTTCGCGAGCAGTACTTC.